This T cell receptor (beta chain) was retrieved from a study of cytomegalovirus exposure and HLA in healthy donors. CDR3 length: 11 residues. V lost 2 bases, J lost 5 bases, and 4 bases lay in between. Germline V gene data show CDR1 as MNHNS and CDR2 as SASEGT. About this clone: Its specificity is unknown.

PCR employed 60 Vbeta and 13 Jbeta primers. The repertoire was sequenced with immunoSEQ multiplex PCR; TCRdb's copy has only in-frame clones and lacks some. Of some 45,000 clones in the sample, about 72% are singletons; the top ten hold about 6%. Whole-study findings and limits: Of the V segments, some could not be distinguished, including TRBV6-2 and TRBV6-3, and were excluded.

The sequence was collected from a man under 40 in good health and CMV-seronegative. What was sequenced was PBMCs. The chain recombines TRBV6-1 with TRBJ2-7; no reliable D call. CDR3 DNA: TGTGCCAGCAGTGAAAATAACGAGCAGTACTTC. This codes for CASSENNEQYF.